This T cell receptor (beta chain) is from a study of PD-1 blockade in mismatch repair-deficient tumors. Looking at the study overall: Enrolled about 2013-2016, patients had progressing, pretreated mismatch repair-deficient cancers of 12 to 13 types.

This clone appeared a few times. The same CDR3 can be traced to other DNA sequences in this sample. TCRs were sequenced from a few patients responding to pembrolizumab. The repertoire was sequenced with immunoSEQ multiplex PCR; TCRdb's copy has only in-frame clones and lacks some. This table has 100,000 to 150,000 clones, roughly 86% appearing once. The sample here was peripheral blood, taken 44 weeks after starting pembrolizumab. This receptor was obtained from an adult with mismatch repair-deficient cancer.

The CDR3 region has the DNA TGTGCCAGCAGTTTACGGACAGGAACCGCGTACGAGCAGTACTTC. Amino acids: CASSLRTGTAYEQYF. This sequence joins TRBV27 and TRBJ2-7; 7 positions agree with TRBD1. This CDR3 has 15 residues. The germline CDR1 and CDR2 sequences are MNHEY and SMNVEV (reference sequence). The ends lost 2 bases at V and 4 bases at J; junction bases unmatched: 8.